Each of the 18 T cell receptor beta chains below was sequenced from the same sample in a study of blood T cell repertoires in COVID-19. TCRdb's table, derived via immunoSEQ multiplex PCR, lists solely in-frame clones and lacks some. The sample shows roughly 150,000 clones, roughly 90% of them seen only once. Material: peripheral blood. Every receptor here comes from a man in his 60s with acute or convalescent COVID-19.

The chain uses TRBV5-1 and TRBJ2-7; D perhaps matches TRBD1 (6 bases). Trimming removed 4 bases from V and 4 bases from J, with 12 bases in between. Germline CDR1 SGHRS, CDR2 YFSETQ. CDR3 length: 13 amino acids. The CDR3 sequence is CASSLEDRYEQYF. In DNA form, the CDR3 reads TGCGCCAGCAGCCTTGAGGACAGATACGAGCAGTACTTC.

The chain uses TRBV6-5 and TRBJ1-1; 8 nucleotides agree with TRBD1. The germline CDR1 and CDR2 sequences are MNHEY and SVGAGI. After removal of 7 bases from V and 5 bases from J, the junction contained 6 bases not matched to a gene. The CDR3 covers 13 residues. CDR3 protein: CASIGQGRTEAFF. The CDR3 nucleotides read TGTGCCAGCATCGGACAGGGCCGGACTGAAGCTTTCTTT.

V and J are TRBV27 and TRBJ2-4; D is undetermined. Germline V gene data show CDR1 as MNHEY and CDR2 as SMNVEV (reference sequence). The CDR3 spans 13 residues. V gave up 4 bases and J gave up 7 bases, with 11 bases separating them. The CDR3 coding sequence is TGTGCCAGCAGTTCCGGGTTGTTGAACATTCAGTACTTC. Its translation: CASSSGLLNIQYF.

The chain couples TRBV3-1 (or the pseudogene TRBV3-2) to TRBJ1-6; D is ambiguous. This CDR3 region has 16 residues. V was pared by 5 bases and J by 8 bases, with 19 bases between. Germline V gene lookup returns CDR1 LGHDT and CDR2 YNNKEL (reference sequence). The CDR3 DNA reads TGTGCCAGCAGCAGAATTTGGTCTAACCTTGATTCACCCCTCCACTTT. Protein product: CASSRIWSNLDSPLHF.

The V call is TRBV6-2 or TRBV6-3, the J call TRBJ1-5; 7 bases map to TRBD1. V trimming: 2 bases; J trimming: 9 bases; junction bases outside the gene matches: 7. The CDR3 spans 14 residues. From germline, CDR1 is MNHEY and CDR2 SVGEGT. The CDR3 spells CASSYRAGGWPQHF. The DNA for the CDR3 is TGTGCCAGCAGTTACCGGGCAGGGGGATGGCCCCAGCATTTT.

This chain uses TRBV30 with TRBJ1-1, with D uncertain. The CDR3 sequence is 12 residues long. V was cut by 3 bases and J by 1 base, with 6 bases left in between. Looked up from germline, CDR1 is GTSNPN and CDR2 is SVGIG (reference sequence). The CDR3 nucleotides are TGTGCCTGGAGCCCAGAGAACACTGAAGCTTTCTTT. Amino acid sequence: CAWSPENTEAFF.

This chain connects TRBV4-1 to TRBJ2-2, with a tentative D call TRBD1 (6 bases). Trimming shortened V by 5 bases and J by 2 bases, and 15 bases separated the two germline ends. Germline CDR1 is MGHRA and CDR2 is YSYEKL. This CDR3 is 16 amino acids long. CDR3 bases: TGCGCCAGCAGCTACAGGGTTCCCCCAAACACCGGGGAGCTGTTTTTT. Translation gives CASSYRVPPNTGELFF.

The chain recombines TRBV9 with TRBJ1-2, with 10 bases matching TRBD1. V was clipped by 3 bases and J by 6 bases; unmatched bases: 11. CDR3 length equals 16 residues. CDR1 is SGDLS, CDR2 YYNGEE, per germline. CDR3 sequence reads: CASSAGGDRGRNGYTF. The CDR3 DNA is TGTGCCAGCAGCGCTGGGGGGGACAGGGGTCGGAATGGCTACACCTTC.

The chain is built from TRBV5-1 and TRBJ1-2, with D possibly matching TRBD1 (5 bases). Germline lookup yields CDR1 SGHRS and CDR2 YFSETQ. The CDR3 is made up of 13 amino acids. V was cut by 2 bases and J by 6 bases, with 11 bases left in between. The CDR3 loop reads CASSLSGLDGYTF. DNA of the CDR3: TGCGCCAGCAGCTTATCAGGGTTGGATGGCTACACCTTC.

The V and J genes are TRBV7-6 and TRBJ1-1, with 7 nucleotides matching TRBD1. The germline V gene encodes CDR1 SGHVS and CDR2 FNYEAQ. The J segment lost 1 base and the V segment lost 5 bases, leaving 7 bases of the junction unmatched. CDR3 length: 15 residues. In DNA form, the CDR3 reads TGTGCCAGCAGCACACTGACAGGGCGGAACACTGAAGCTTTCTTT. Protein: CASSTLTGRNTEAFF. Looking up the rest from reference TRBV7-6 and TRBJ1-1 gives the full variable domain: GAGVSQSPRYKVTKRGQDVALRCDPISGHVSLYWYRQALGQGPEFLTYFNYEAQQDKSGLPNDRFSAERPEGSISTLTIQRTEQRDSAMYRCASSTLTGRNTEAFFGQGTRLTVV.

The chain has TRBV5-4 and TRBJ2-5, with 9 bases matching TRBD1. CDR1 is SGHNT and CDR2 is YYREEE in the germline V gene (reference sequence). V gave up 4 bases and J gave up 1 base; unmatched junction bases: 2. This CDR3 region has 14 residues. The chain's CDR3 is CASSAQGAQETQYF. The CDR3 DNA sequence: TGTGCCAGCAGCGCACAGGGGGCCCAAGAGACCCAGTACTTC. The full variable domain, with the rest looked up from reference TRBV5-4 and TRBJ2-5, is ETGVTQSPTHLIKTRGQQVTLRCSSQSGHNTVSWYQQALGQGPQFIFQYYREEENGRGNFPPRFSGLQFPNYSSELNVNALELDDSALYLCASSAQGAQETQYFGPGTRLLVL.

V and J are TRBV6-2 or TRBV6-3 and TRBJ2-7; 7 bases match TRBD1. CDR3 length: 14 residues. V was clipped by 6 bases and J by 4 bases; unmatched bases: 9. Germline values: CDR1 MNHEY, CDR2 SVGEGT. DNA for the CDR3: TGTGCCAGCAGCCCGGACAGGCTAGTGTACGAGCAGTACTTC. This sequence encodes CASSPDRLVYEQYF.

This clone was seen once. The chain joins TRBV14 to TRBJ1-1; D gene uncertain. The V end lost 2 bases, the J end lost 3 bases, and 13 bases lay between the germline ends. The CDR3 is 15 amino acids. Germline CDR1 and CDR2: SGHDN and FVKESK. The CDR3 DNA reads as TGTGCCAGCAGCCAATCGTTGGGCGGGGACACTGAAGCTTTCTTT. It yields the protein CASSQSLGGDTEAFF.

The chain is built from TRBV19 and TRBJ2-1; TRBD2 aligns across 10 bases. The CDR3 runs to 16 residues. Germline V lookup: CDR1 LNHDA, CDR2 SQIVND (reference sequence). V lost 3 bases and J lost 8; bases outside the gene matches: 10. As DNA, the CDR3 is TGTGCCAGTAGTATTTTGAGCGGGGGGGCCGTCGATGAGCAGTTCTTC. Translation gives CASSILSGGAVDEQFF.

This clone has only one observation. CDR3: CASSRTGGSYEQYF. The CDR3 coding sequence is TGCGCCAGCAGCCGGACAGGGGGATCCTACGAGCAGTACTTC. The genes are TRBV4-1 and TRBJ2-7; 10 positions match TRBD1. This CDR3 comprises 14 residues. CDR1 and CDR2 (germline): MGHRA, YSYEKL. Germline trimming cut 4 bases from V and 1 base from J; bases unmatched to any gene: 1.

The chain is built from TRBV5-6 and TRBJ1-2; 11 bases are a match to TRBD1. The CDR3 covers 15 residues. The germline CDR1 and CDR2 sequences are SGHDT and YYEEEE. V lost 2 bases to trimming and J lost 2 bases; unmatched junction nucleotides: 2. The DNA for the CDR3 is TGTGCCAGCAGCTTCAGGGACAGGGGGAACTATGGCTACACCTTC. It specifies CASSFRDRGNYGYTF.

The genes are TRBV30 and TRBJ2-1, with 9 bases fitting TRBD2. The germline gives CDR1 GTSNPN, CDR2 SVGIG (reference sequence). V lost 3 bases to trimming and J lost 9 bases; unmatched junction nucleotides: 9. This CDR3 spans 14 amino acids. The CDR3 coding sequence is TGTGCCTGGAGAGTGGCGGGGGGGTCCCGTGAGCAGTTCTTC. Encoded protein: CAWRVAGGSREQFF.

The chain uses TRBV10-3 and TRBJ2-7; the match to TRBD1 covers 9 bases. Germline CDR1 and CDR2: ENHRY and SYGVKD. CDR3 length: 14 amino acids. The ends lost 8 bases at V and 5 bases at J; junction bases unmatched: 10. The CDR3 loop reads CAIGTGTGLNEQYF. CDR3 DNA: TGTGCCATCGGCACCGGGACAGGGTTGAACGAGCAGTACTTC.